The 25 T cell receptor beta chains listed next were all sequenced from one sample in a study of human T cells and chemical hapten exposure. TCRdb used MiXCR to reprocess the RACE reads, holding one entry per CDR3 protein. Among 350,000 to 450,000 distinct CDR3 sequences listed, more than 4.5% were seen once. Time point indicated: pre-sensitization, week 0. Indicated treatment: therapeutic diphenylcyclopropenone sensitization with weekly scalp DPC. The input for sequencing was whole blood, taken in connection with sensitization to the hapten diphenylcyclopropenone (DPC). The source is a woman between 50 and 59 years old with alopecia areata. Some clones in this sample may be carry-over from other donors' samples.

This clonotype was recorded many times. The CDR3 nucleotides are TGTGCCAGCAGCCAGACACCGAACACCGGGGAGCTGTTTTTT. It yields the protein CASSQTPNTGELFF. This sequence joins TRBV3-1 and TRBJ2-2, with no clear D. The CDR3 runs to 14 residues. Germline CDR1 and CDR2: LGHDT and YNNKEL (reference sequence). Trimming cost V 3 bases and J 0 bases, with 5 bases left between them.

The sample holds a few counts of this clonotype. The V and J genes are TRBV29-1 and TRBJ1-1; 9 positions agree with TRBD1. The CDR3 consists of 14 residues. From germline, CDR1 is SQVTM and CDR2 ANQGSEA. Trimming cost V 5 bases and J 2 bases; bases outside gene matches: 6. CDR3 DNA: TGCAGCGTTTTGACAGGGGGTACTAACACTGAAGCTTTCTTT. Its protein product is CSVLTGGTNTEAFF.

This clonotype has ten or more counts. The CDR3 DNA reads as TGTGCCAGCAGTTTGGGTGGACTAGCCCAGGACATTCAGTACTTC. Translated: CASSLGGLAQDIQYF. The chain is built from TRBV28 and TRBJ2-4; TRBD2 matches 8 bases. Germline-derived CDR1 and CDR2 are MDHEN and SYDVKM. This CDR3 has 15 residues. V dropped 3 bases and J dropped 8; count of bases not matched to a gene: 9.

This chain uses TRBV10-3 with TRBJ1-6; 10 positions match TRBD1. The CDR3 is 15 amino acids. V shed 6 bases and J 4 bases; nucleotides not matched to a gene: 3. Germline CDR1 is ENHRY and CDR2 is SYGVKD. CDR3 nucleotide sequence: TGTGCCATCAGGGGGACAGGGGTTTATAATTCACCCCTCCACTTT. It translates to CAIRGTGVYNSPLHF.

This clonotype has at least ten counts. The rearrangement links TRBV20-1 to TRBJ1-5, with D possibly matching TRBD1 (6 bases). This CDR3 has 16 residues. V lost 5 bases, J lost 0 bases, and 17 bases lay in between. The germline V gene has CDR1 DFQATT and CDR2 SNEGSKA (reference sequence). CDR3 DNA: TGCAGTGCTTCCACTACAGGGAGGGTTAGCAATCAGCCCCAGCATTTT. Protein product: CSASTTGRVSNQPQHF.

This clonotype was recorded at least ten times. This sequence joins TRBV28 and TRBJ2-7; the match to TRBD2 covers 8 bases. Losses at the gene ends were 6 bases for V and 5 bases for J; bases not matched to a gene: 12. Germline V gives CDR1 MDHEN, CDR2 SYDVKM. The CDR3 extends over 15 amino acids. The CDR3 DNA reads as TGTGCCAGCAGCCCCCGGGGGGGAGAAAACAACGAGCAGTACTTC. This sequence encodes CASSPRGGENNEQYF.

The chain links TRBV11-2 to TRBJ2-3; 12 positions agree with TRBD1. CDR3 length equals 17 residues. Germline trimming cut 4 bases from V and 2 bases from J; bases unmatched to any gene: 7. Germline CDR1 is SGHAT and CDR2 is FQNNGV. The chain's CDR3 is CASSSPGQGAPTDTQYF. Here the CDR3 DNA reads TGTGCCAGCAGCTCCCCGGGACAGGGGGCCCCCACAGATACGCAGTATTTT.

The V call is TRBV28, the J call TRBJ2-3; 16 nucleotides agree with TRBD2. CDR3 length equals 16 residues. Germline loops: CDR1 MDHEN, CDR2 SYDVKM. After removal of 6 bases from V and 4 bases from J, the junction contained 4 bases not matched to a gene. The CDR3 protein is CASSRGTSGRADTQYF. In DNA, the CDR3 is TGTGCCAGCAGCCGGGGGACTAGCGGGAGGGCAGATACGCAGTATTTT.

The CDR3 nucleotides read TGTGCCACTCAATTAGGGGACTCGACTGAAGCTTTCTTT. It specifies CATQLGDSTEAFF. V is TRBV3-1 and J is TRBJ1-1; D is possibly TRBD1 (5 bases). With 10 bases removed from V and 5 bases from J, the gap between germline ends came to 17 bases. The length of the CDR3 is 13 residues. Per the germline V gene, CDR1 is LGHDT and CDR2 is YNNKEL (reference sequence).

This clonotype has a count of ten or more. CDR3 protein: CSATTGTYSYNEQFF. CDR3 nucleotides: TGCAGTGCCACAACCGGGACTTACTCCTACAATGAGCAGTTCTTC. This chain joins TRBV20-1 and TRBJ2-1; TRBD2 might be the D (6 bases). V was cut by 6 bases and J by 0 bases, with 15 bases left in between. In germline, CDR1 is DFQATT, CDR2 SNEGSKA (reference sequence). CDR3 length: 15 residues.

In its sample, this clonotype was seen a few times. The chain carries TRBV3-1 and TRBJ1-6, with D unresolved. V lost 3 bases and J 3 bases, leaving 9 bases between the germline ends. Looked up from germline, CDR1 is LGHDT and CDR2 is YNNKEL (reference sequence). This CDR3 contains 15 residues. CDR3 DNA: TGTGCCAGCAGCCAGGGCGGCATCTATAATTCACCCCTCCACTTT. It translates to CASSQGGIYNSPLHF.

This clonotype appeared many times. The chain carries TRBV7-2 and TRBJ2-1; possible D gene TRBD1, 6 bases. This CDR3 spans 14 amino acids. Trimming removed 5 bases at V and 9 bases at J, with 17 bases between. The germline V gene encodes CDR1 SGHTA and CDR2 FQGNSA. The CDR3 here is CASSHDRRWGEQFF. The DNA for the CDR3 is TGTGCCAGCAGCCATGACAGGAGATGGGGTGAGCAGTTCTTC.

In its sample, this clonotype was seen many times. The CDR3 here is CSVEPTARGYTDTQYF. The DNA for the CDR3 is TGCAGCGTTGAACCTACAGCCAGGGGGTACACAGATACGCAGTATTTT. V usage is TRBV29-1 and J usage is TRBJ2-3; 7 bases map to TRBD1. V lost 2 bases to trimming and J lost 2 bases; unmatched junction nucleotides: 10. The germline CDR1 and CDR2 sequences are SQVTM and ANQGSEA. CDR3 size: 16 residues.

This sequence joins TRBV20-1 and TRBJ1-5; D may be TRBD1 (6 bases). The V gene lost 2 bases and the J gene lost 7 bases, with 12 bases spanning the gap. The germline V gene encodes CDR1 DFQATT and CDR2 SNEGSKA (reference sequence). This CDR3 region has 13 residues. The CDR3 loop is CSARLGGDQPQHF. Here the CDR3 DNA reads TGCAGTGCTAGACTGGGGGGCGACCAGCCCCAGCATTTT.

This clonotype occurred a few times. CDR3 nucleotides: TGCAGCGTTGAAACGGGGGACGGCACCGGGGAGCTGTTTTTT. Encoded protein: CSVETGDGTGELFF. The rearrangement links TRBV29-1 to TRBJ2-2, with D possibly being TRBD2 (6 bases). This CDR3 is built from 14 residues. Germline-derived CDR1 and CDR2 are SQVTM and ANQGSEA. Trimming removed 2 bases from V and 4 bases from J, with 11 bases in between.

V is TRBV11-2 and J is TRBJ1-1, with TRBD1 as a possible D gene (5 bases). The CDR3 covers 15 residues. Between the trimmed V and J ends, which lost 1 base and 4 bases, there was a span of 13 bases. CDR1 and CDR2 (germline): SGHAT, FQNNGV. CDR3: CASSLVRGTGTEAFF. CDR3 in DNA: TGTGCCAGCAGCTTAGTTAGGGGAACAGGCACTGAAGCTTTCTTT.

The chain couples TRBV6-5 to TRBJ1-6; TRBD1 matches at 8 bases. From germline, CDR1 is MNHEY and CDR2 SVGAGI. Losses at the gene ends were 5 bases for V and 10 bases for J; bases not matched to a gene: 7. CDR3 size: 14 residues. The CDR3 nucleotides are TGTGCCAGCAGTCAAAGCAGGGGGCGGTCACCCCTCCACTTT. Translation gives CASSQSRGRSPLHF.

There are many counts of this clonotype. CDR3 sequence reads: CASSQTLSGTEYF. CDR3 DNA sequence: TGTGCCAGCAGTCAGACCCTTAGCGGGACGGAGTATTTT. The V gene is TRBV6-6, the J gene TRBJ2-3, with 8 bases matching TRBD2. Trimming at V came to 5 bases and at J to 13 bases, leaving 11 bases not matched to a gene. CDR1 is MNHNY and CDR2 is SVGAGI in the germline V gene (reference sequence). This CDR3 is built from 13 residues.

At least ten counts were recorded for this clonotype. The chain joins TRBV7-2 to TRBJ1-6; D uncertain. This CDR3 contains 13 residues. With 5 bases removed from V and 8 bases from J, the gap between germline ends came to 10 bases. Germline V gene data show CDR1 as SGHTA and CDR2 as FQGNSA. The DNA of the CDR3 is TGTGCCAGCAGCCGGATTGGGTATTCACCCCTCCACTTT. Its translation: CASSRIGYSPLHF. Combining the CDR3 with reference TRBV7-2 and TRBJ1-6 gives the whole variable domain GAGVSQSPSNKVTEKGKDVELRCDPISGHTALYWYRQSLGQGLEFLIYFQGNSAPDKSGLPSDRFSAERTGGSVSTLTIQRTQQEDSAVYLCASSRIGYSPLHFGNGTRLTVT.

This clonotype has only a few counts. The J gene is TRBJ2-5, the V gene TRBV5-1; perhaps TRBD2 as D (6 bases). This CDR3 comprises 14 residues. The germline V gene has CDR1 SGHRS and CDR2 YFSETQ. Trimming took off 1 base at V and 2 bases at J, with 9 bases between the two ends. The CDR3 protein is CASSLLGLQETQYF. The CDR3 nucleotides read TGCGCCAGCAGCTTGCTGGGACTTCAAGAGACCCAGTACTTC.

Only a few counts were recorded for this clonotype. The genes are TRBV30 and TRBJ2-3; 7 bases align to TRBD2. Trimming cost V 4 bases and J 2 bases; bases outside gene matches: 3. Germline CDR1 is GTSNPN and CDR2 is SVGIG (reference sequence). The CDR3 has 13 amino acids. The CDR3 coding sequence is TGTGCCTGGACTAGCGGTGTCACAGATACGCAGTATTTT. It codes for CAWTSGVTDTQYF.

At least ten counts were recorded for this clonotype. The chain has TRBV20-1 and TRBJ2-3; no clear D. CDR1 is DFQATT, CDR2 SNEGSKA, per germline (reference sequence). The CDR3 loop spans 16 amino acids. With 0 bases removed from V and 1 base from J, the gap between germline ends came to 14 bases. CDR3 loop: CSARDKAAARTDTQYF. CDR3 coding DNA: TGCAGTGCTAGAGATAAGGCAGCTGCCCGCACAGATACGCAGTATTTT.

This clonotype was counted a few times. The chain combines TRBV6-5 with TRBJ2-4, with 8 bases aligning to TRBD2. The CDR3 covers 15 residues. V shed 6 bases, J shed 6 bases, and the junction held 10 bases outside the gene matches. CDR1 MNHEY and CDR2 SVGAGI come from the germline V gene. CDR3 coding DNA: TGTGCCAGCAGCCCATGGACTAGCTCAGGAAACATTCAGTACTTC. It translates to CASSPWTSSGNIQYF.

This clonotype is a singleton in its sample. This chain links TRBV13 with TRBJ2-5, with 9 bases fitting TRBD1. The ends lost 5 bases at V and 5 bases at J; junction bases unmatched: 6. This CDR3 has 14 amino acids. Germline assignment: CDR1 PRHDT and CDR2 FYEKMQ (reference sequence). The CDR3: CASSLYRGLETQYF. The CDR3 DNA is TGTGCCAGCAGCCTCTACAGGGGGCTGGAGACCCAGTACTTC.

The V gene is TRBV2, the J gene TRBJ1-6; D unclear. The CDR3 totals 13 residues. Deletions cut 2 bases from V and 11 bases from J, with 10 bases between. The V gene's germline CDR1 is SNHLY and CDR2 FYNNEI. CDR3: CASSETPRAPLHF. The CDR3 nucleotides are TGTGCCAGCAGTGAAACGCCCCGGGCACCCCTCCACTTT.